Listed below are T cell receptor beta chains from one sample, sequenced in a study of OX40 agonist ivuxolimab in advanced cancers. Some clones are missing from TCRdb's copy, which holds only in-frame ones; the method was immunoSEQ multiplex PCR. Counted here are more than 65,000 clones, about 91% occurring once; the ten biggest clones make up about 0.6%. Material: CD4+ or CD8+ T cells sorted from blood, obtained in a trial of the OX40 agonist ivuxolimab. The receptors were sampled from an adult with an advanced solid tumor such as melanoma, head and neck, liver or kidney cancer. Each CDR3 is given with its conserved first and last residue. The D gene is left open where the match is weak. Clone size is given for some rows only: seen once, a few or many times, or a class if the clone is expanded.

-	-	TRBV4-1	TRBJ2-5	TGCGCCAGCAGCTACAGTCTCGGGGGAGAGACCCAGTACTTC	CASSYSLGGETQYF
-	-	TRBV6-5	TRBJ1-5	TGTGCCAGCAGTTCTGGATGGAATCAGCCCCAGCATTTT	CASSSGWNQPQHF
-	TRBD1	TRBV18	TRBJ2-7	TGTGCCAGCTCACTTCCGGGACAGTTGGGCGAGCAGTACTTC	CASSLPGQLGEQYF
-	-	TRBV19	TRBJ1-4	TGTGCCAGTGGAAGCACAGGGACTGAAAAACTGTTTTTT	CASGSTGTEKLFF
-	TRBD2	TRBV5-4	TRBJ2-2	TGTGCCAGCAGCCAAGGGACTAGCGGGAACACCGGGGAGCTGTTTTTT	CASSQGTSGNTGELFF
once	TRBD1	TRBV28	TRBJ2-6	TGTGCCAGCAGTTACGGACAGGGGGCGAGCGGGGCCAACGTCCTGACTTTC	CASSYGQGASGANVLTF
once	-	TRBV28	TRBJ1-2	TGTGCCAGCAGGTTGCCGGGGGGCGGTGCGGACTTGGATAGCTATGGCTACACCTTC	CASRLPGGGADLDSYGYTF
-	-	TRBV5-1	TRBJ2-1	TGCGCCAGCACCCTAGACCCCGAGGGTGAGCAGTTCTTC	CASTLDPEGEQFF
-	-	TRBV6-6	TRBJ2-5	TGTGCCAGCAGTGTCCCGGGACGGCAAGAGACCCAGTACTTC	CASSVPGRQETQYF
-	TRBD1	TRBV5-1	TRBJ2-3	TGCGCCAGCAGGGGGGACAGGGGCGATACGCAGTATTTT	CASRGDRGDTQYF
-	-	TRBV2	TRBJ1-2	TGTGCCAGCAGTGATGGGGGGGCGAGGGGTAACTATGGCTACACCTTC	CASSDGGARGNYGYTF
-	-	TRBV19	TRBJ2-3	TGTGCCAGTAGTATGTCAGATACGCAGTATTTT	CASSMSDTQYF
-	-	TRBV5-1	TRBJ1-1	TGCGCCAGCAGCGGGGGAAACACTGAAGCTTTCTTT	CASSGGNTEAFF
once	-	TRBV10-3	TRBJ2-5	TGTGCCATCAGTAGACCGGGGCTCCAAGAGACCCAGTACTTC	CAISRPGLQETQYF
-	-	TRBV21-1	TRBJ2-7	TGTGCCAGCAGCAAAGAAGGAAGGGGTCGGTACGAGCAGTACTTC	CASSKEGRGRYEQYF
-	TRBD2	TRBV18	TRBJ2-3	TGTGCCAGCTCACCGACTAGCGGGGGGTTACGAGATACGCAGTATTTT	CASSPTSGGLRDTQYF
-	TRBD1	TRBV20-1	TRBJ2-4	TGCAGTGCCTGGGACAGGGACTTTCAGTACTTC	CSAWDRDFQYF